This T cell receptor beta chain emerged from a study of blood T cell repertoires in COVID-19. The ends were cut back, 2 bases at V and 4 bases at J, with 9 bases in the middle. Per germline, CDR1 SGHTA and CDR2 FQGNSA. The CDR3 extends over 14 amino acids. Assay used: immunoSEQ multiplex PCR; TCRdb lists only in-frame clones, some missing. This table holds fewer than 200,000 clones, around 80% found once. Sequencing used PBMCs or T cells enriched from blood (not recorded which). V gene TRBV7-2 combines with J gene TRBJ1-5; D is possibly TRBD1 (5 bases). This sequence originates from a woman in her forties or fifties in a cohort exposed to, infected with or recovered from COVID-19 (not recorded which). The CDR3 bases are TGTGCCAGCAGCTTAAAGGGGACTAATCAGCCCCAGCATTTT. Encoded protein: CASSLKGTNQPQHF.